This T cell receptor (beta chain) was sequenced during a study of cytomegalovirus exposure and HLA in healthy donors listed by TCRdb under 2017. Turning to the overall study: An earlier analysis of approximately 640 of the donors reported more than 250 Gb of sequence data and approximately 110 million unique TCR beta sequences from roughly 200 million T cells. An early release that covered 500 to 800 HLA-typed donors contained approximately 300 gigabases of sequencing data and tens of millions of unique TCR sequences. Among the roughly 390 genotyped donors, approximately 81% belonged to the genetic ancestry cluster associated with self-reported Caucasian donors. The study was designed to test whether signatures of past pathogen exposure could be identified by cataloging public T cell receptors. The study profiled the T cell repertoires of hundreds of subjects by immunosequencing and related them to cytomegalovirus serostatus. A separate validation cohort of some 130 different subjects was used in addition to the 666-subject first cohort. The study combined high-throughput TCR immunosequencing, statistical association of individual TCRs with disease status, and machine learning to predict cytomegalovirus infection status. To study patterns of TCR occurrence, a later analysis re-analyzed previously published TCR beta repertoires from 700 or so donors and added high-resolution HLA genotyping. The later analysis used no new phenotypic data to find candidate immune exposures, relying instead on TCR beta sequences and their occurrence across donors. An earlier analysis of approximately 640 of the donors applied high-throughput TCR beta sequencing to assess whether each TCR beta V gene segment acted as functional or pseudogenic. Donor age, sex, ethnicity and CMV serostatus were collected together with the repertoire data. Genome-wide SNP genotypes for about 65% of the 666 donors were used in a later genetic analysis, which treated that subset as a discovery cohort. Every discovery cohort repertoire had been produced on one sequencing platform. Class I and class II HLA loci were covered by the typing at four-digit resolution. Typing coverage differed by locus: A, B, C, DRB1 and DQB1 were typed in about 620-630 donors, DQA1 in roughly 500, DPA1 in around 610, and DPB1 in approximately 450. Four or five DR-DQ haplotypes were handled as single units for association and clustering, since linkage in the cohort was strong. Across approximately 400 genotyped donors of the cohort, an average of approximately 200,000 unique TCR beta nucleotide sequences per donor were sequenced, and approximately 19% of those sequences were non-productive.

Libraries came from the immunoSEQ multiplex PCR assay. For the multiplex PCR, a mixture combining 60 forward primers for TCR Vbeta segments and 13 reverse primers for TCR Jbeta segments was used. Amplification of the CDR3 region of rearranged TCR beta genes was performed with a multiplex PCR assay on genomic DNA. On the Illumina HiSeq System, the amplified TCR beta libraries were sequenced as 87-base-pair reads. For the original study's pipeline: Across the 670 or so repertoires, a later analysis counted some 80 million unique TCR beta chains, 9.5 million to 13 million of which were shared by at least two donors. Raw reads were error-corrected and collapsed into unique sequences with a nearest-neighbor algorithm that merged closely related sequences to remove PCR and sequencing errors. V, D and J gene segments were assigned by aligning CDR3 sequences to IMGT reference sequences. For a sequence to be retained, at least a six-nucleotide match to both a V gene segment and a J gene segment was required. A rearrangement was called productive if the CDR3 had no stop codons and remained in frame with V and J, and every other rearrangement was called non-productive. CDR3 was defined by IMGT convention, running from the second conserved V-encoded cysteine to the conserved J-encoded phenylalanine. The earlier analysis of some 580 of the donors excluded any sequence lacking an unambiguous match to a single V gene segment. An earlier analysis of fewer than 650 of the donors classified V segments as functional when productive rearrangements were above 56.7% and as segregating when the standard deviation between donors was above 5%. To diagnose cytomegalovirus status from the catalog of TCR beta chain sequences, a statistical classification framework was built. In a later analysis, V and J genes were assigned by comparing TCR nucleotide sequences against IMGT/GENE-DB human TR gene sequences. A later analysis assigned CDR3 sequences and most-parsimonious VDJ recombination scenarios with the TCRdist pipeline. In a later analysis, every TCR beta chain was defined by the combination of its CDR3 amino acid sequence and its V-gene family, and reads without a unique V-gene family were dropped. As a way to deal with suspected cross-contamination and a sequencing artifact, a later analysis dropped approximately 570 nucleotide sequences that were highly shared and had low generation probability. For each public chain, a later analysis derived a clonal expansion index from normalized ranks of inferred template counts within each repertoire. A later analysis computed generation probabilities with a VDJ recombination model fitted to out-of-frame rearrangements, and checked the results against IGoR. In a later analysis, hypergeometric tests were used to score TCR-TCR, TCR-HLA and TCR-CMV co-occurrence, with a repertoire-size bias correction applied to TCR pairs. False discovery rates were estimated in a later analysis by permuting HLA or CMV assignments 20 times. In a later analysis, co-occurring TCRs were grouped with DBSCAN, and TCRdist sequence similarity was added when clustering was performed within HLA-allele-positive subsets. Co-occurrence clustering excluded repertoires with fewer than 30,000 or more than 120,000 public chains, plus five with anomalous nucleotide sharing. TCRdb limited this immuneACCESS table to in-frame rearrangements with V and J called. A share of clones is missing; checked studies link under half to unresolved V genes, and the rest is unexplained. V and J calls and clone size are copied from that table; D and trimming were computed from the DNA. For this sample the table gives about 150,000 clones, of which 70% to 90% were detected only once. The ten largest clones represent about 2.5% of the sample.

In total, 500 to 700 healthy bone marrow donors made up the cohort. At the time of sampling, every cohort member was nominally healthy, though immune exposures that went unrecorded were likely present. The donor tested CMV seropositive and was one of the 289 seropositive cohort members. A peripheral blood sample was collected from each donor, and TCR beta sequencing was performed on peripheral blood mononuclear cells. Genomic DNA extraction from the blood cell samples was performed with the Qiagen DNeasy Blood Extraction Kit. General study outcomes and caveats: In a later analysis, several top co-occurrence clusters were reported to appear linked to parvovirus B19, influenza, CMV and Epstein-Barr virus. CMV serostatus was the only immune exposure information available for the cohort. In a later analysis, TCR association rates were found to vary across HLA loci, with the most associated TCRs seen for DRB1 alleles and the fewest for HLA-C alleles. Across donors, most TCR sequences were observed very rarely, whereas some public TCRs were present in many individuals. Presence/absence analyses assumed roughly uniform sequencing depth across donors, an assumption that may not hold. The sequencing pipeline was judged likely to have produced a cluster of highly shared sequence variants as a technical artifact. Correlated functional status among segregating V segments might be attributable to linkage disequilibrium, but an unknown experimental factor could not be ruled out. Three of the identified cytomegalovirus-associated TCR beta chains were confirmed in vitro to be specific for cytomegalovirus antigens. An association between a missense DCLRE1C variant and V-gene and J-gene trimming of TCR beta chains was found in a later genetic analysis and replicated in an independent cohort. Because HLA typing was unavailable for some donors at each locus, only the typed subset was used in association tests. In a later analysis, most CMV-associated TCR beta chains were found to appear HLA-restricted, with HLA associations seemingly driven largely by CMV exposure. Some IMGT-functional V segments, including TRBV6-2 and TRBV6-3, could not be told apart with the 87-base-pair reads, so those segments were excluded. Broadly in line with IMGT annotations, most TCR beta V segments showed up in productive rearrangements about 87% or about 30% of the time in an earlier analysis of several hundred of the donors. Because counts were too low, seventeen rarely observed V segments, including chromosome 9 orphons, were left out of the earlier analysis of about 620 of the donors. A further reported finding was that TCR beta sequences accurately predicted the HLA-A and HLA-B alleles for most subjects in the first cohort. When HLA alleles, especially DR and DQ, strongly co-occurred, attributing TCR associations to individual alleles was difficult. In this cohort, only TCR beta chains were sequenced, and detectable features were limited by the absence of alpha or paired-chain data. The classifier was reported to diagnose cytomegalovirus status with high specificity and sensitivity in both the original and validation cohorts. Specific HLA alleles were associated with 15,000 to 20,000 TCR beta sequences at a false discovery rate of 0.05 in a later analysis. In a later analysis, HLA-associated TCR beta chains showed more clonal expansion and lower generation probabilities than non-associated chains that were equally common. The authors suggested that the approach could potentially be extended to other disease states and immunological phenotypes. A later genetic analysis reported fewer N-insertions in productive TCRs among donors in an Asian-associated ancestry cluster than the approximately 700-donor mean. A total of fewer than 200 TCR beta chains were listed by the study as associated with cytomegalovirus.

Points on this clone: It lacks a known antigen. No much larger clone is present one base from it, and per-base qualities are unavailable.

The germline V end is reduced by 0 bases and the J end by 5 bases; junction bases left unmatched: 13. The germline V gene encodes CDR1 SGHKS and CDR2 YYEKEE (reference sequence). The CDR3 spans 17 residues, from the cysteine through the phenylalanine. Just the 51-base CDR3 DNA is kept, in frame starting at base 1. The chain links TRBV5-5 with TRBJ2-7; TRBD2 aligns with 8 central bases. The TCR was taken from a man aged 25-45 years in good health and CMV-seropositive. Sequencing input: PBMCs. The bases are TGTGCCAGCAGCTTGGCCGGGGCCGCGGGAGGAGGCGACGAGCAGTACTTC. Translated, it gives CASSLAGAAGGGDEQYF.